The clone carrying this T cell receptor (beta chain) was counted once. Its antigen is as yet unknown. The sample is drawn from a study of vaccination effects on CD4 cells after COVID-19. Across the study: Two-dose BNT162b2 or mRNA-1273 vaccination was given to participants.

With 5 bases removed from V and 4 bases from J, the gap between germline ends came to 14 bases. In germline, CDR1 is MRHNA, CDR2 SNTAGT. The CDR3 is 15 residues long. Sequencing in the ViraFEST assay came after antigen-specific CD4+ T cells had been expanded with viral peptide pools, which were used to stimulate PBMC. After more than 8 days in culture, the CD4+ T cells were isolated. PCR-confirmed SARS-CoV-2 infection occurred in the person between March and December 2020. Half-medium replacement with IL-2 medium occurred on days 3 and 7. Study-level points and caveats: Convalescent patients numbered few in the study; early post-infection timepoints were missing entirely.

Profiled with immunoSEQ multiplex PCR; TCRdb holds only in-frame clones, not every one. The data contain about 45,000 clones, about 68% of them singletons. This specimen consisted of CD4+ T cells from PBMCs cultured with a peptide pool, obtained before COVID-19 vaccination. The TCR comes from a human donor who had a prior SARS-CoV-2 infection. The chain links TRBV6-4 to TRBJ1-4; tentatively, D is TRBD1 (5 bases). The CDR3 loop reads CASSKEGRLNEKLFF. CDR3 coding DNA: TGTGCCAGCAGTAAAGAGGGGCGACTTAATGAAAAACTGTTTTTT.